This T cell receptor beta chain was captured by sequencing in a study of T cells in Graves' hyperthyroidism and ophthalmopathy. Notes on the study in general: From stable hyperthyroidism, ophthalmopathy was set apart by a 13 V-J model. Blood also contained most expanded thyroid clonotypes above 0.001.

Comment on this clonotype: What it recognizes is unknown.

The CDR3 totals 13 residues. Germline V gives CDR1 LNHDA, CDR2 SQIVND (reference sequence). V was clipped by 4 bases and J by 3 bases, with 8 bases between them. Amplification yielded TCR beta CDR3 regions, with RNA transcripts as the source. An initial round of RT-PCR targeting the TCR CDR3 relied on the HTBI primer set. Each CDR3 protein is one row after TCRdb ran MiXCR on the multiplex PCR reads. The repertoire holds some 600,000 distinct CDR3 sequences, with roughly 14% as singletons. This clonotype was sampled from a woman aged 25 to 39 with Graves' hyperthyroidism that later progressed to Graves' ophthalmopathy. The source material was blood. The chain is built from TRBV19 and TRBJ2-3; D assignment may be TRBD1 or TRBD2 (5 bases each). The CDR3 DNA reads TGTGCCAGTAGTAAAGAGGGGACAGATACGCAGTATTTT. It is translated as CASSKEGTDTQYF.